Detailed here is one TCR beta chain. No cognate antigen has been identified for it. No per-base quality is available; no much larger clone lies one base away. The germline V gene specifies LGHNA as CDR1 and YNFKEQ as CDR2. Its CDR3 holds 18 amino acids, cysteine through phenylalanine. Just CDR3 DNA is preserved here, 54 bases in frame from base 1. V and J are trimmed by 3 bases and 2 bases, and the gene matches miss 6 bases of the junction. The data derive from a study of blood T cell repertoires in COVID-19 (dated by TCRdb to about 2020). As for the study more broadly: Samples covering the acute and convalescent phases of COVID-19 were provided by collaborators in the United States, Italy and Spain. The samples were drawn from two sources: the first 160 participants of the ongoing ImmuneRACE study, and fewer than 1,500 subjects contributed by 6 global collaborators. The repertoires were released in a freely available public database intended as a resource for research on the immune response to SARS-CoV-2. The material from the prospective study consisted of cDNA or gDNA derived from T cells, B-cell-depleted T cells, or PBMCs. Subjects who had been exposed to COVID-19, were actively infected with it, or had recovered from it provided the deeply sampled blood TCRbeta repertoires that made up the dataset. A de-identified subject ID, COVID-19 status, age in years and sex were almost always included in the sample metadata. Where available, HLA class I and class II types were taken from metadata supplied by the sample provider and were not determined by assay-based typing.

General findings and caveats noted by the study authors: The amount of clinical and demographic metadata varied by source and participant and was provided uncurated.

TCRbeta CDR3 regions were amplified from genomic DNA using the immunoSEQ Assay, a bias-controlled multiplex PCR. Turning to the authors' computational methods: The number of nucleated cells in each sample was estimated from the amplification of reference gene primers within the assay. To quantify the absolute abundance of each unique TCRbeta CDR3 rearrangement, sequence reads were collapsed and filtered. Productive Simpson clonality was computed per sample as the square root of Simpson's diversity index over productive rearrangements. TCRdb took over this immuneACCESS table, retaining in-frame rearrangements with V and J assigned. Such tables are incomplete; in checked studies, under half of the missing clones stem from an unresolved V gene, and the remainder is unexplained. The V and J calls and the clone size are those of that table, but D and trimming were determined from the DNA. Present in this sample are about 240,000 clones, roughly 91% of which were seen just once. The top ten hold roughly 8.3% of the sample.

Participants in the prospective study were enrolled through a virtual design, were aged about 18 to 100 years, and lived in 24 United States geographic areas. In the prospective study, participants were assigned to cohorts based on the clinical history participants reported in a screening survey and a study questionnaire. Recovered participants in ImmuneRACE Cohort 3 were defined by two consecutive negative NP/OP PCR tests, clearance by a healthcare professional, or resolution of symptoms. Each participant in the prospective study had whole blood, serum and a nasopharyngeal or oropharyngeal swab collected by mobile phlebotomists. Over a 2-month period, participants in the prospective study had the option of providing additional blood draws and questionnaires. Blood samples from the prospective study were shipped frozen or at room temperature prior to DNA extraction.

The receptor was isolated from a man aged 35 to 55 who had recovered from COVID-19. Sequenced sample: PBMCs or T cells enriched from blood (not recorded which). The rearrangement combines TRBV4-2 with TRBJ2-3; 15 middle bases align to TRBD2. The DNA sequence is as follows: TGTGCCAGCAGCCACCCCGGGACTAGCGGGAGGACCACAGATACGCAGTATTTT. Protein translation: CASSHPGTSGRTTDTQYF.